Each of the 10 T cell receptor beta chains below was sequenced from the same sample in a study of T cell changes during pregnancy in multiple sclerosis. The method was immunoSEQ multiplex PCR; TCRdb's version includes in-frame clones alone and lacks a portion of them. The data show under 40,000 clones, roughly nine tenths seen once. The source material was CD8+ T cells from peripheral blood mononuclear cells, sampled in the first trimester of pregnancy. These receptors originate from a female donor with multiple sclerosis, enrolled in a pregnancy study.

This chain uses TRBV2 with TRBJ2-7; weak D call: TRBD1 (6 bases). This CDR3 contains 12 residues. V was pared by 10 bases and J by 2 bases, with 12 bases between. The V gene's germline CDR1 is SNHLY and CDR2 FYNNEI. The CDR3 sequence: CATRQETYEQYF. CDR3 sequence (DNA): TGTGCCACTCGACAGGAAACCTACGAGCAGTACTTC.

V usage is TRBV27 and J usage is TRBJ2-1, with 11 bases aligning to TRBD2. After removal of 6 bases from V and 4 bases from J, the junction contained 5 bases not matched to a gene. Germline V gene data show CDR1 as MNHEY and CDR2 as SMNVEV (reference sequence). The CDR3 is 15 residues long. This chain's CDR3 is CASRLAGGVYNEQFF. The CDR3 DNA is TGTGCCAGCAGGCTAGCGGGAGGTGTATACAATGAGCAGTTCTTC.

This chain uses TRBV14 with TRBJ2-2; D is perhaps TRBD1 (6 bases). V dropped 4 bases and J dropped 5 bases, with 14 bases sitting between them. Germline CDR1 and CDR2: SGHDN and FVKESK. This CDR3 has 15 residues. The CDR3 DNA reads TGTGCCAGCAGCCCTCCGGGACATAGGACCGGGGAGCTGTTTTTT. It codes for CASSPPGHRTGELFF.

The chain carries TRBV28 and TRBJ2-7; TRBD1 is a possible D gene (6 bases). V lost 3 bases and J 1 base, leaving 7 bases between the germline ends. Germline V lookup: CDR1 MDHEN, CDR2 SYDVKM. This CDR3 region has 13 residues. The CDR3 DNA reads as TGTGCCAGCAGTTTCGGGACATCCTACGAGCAGTACTTC. Protein sequence: CASSFGTSYEQYF.

This rearrangement joins TRBV5-4 to TRBJ2-1; 8 nucleotides agree with TRBD2. V lost 0 bases and J lost 8; bases outside the gene matches: 13. Germline loops: CDR1 SGHNT, CDR2 YYREEE (reference sequence). This CDR3 region has 17 residues. In DNA, the CDR3 is TGTGCCAGCAGCTTGGCTTACCCCGGGACTAGACGCTATGAGCAGTTCTTC. As protein: CASSLAYPGTRRYEQFF. The entire variable domain, with the rest obtained from reference TRBV5-4 and TRBJ2-1, is as follows: ETGVTQSPTHLIKTRGQQVTLRCSSQSGHNTVSWYQQALGQGPQFIFQYYREEENGRGNFPPRFSGLQFPNYSSELNVNALELDDSALYLCASSLAYPGTRRYEQFFGPGTRLTVL.

The chain uses TRBV28 and TRBJ1-2; the match to TRBD1 covers 9 bases. From germline, CDR1 is MDHEN and CDR2 SYDVKM. This CDR3 spans 16 amino acids. The ends lost 3 bases at V and 4 bases at J; junction bases unmatched: 9. The DNA of the CDR3 is TGTGCCAGCAGTTTCCCCCGGGACAGGGTTACCTATGGCTACACCTTC. It specifies CASSFPRDRVTYGYTF.

Only one count was recorded for this clone. The chain has TRBV7-9 and TRBJ1-2; 7 nucleotides match TRBD1. V lost 0 bases and J lost 8; bases outside the gene matches: 6. The CDR3 runs 14 residues. CDR1 is SEHNR, CDR2 FQNEAQ, per germline (reference sequence). The CDR3 DNA sequence: TGTGCCAGCAGCTTAGCGGACAGGTGGGAAGGCTACACCTTC. Encoded protein: CASSLADRWEGYTF.

This chain links TRBV23-1 with TRBJ2-7, with 7 nucleotides matching TRBD1. TRBV23-1 has ORF status, its function being uncertain. Germline trimming cut 4 bases from V and 2 bases from J; bases unmatched to any gene: 11. There are 16 residues in the CDR3. The CDR3 loop reads CASSRAGTDLPYEQYF. CDR3 nucleotides: TGCGCCAGCAGTCGAGCCGGGACAGATTTACCCTACGAGCAGTACTTC.

The chain is built from TRBV19 and TRBJ2-7; 10 nucleotides match TRBD1. Germline CDR1 and CDR2: LNHDA and SQIVND (reference sequence). There are 14 residues in the CDR3. V lost 10 bases to trimming and J lost 2 bases; unmatched junction nucleotides: 8. The CDR3 nucleotides are TGTGCCACTAGCCGGGACAGGGGTACCTACGAGCAGTACTTC. Translation: CATSRDRGTYEQYF. Full variable domain (outside the CDR3, taken from reference TRBV19 and TRBJ2-7): DGGITQSPKYLFRKEGQNVTLSCEQNLNHDAMYWYRQDPGQGLRLIYYSQIVNDFQKGDIAEGYSVSREKKESFPLTVTSAQKNPTAFYLCATSRDRGTYEQYFGPGTRLTVT.

V and J are TRBV7-9 and TRBJ2-7, with 11 positions matching TRBD2. Trimming cost V 5 bases and J 0 bases; bases outside gene matches: 15. This CDR3 has 19 residues. The germline gives CDR1 SEHNR, CDR2 FQNEAQ (reference sequence). CDR3 residues: CASSHLLAGGTRSSYEQYF. As DNA, the CDR3 is TGTGCCAGCAGCCACCTTTTAGCGGGAGGGACCCGAAGCTCCTACGAGCAGTACTTC.